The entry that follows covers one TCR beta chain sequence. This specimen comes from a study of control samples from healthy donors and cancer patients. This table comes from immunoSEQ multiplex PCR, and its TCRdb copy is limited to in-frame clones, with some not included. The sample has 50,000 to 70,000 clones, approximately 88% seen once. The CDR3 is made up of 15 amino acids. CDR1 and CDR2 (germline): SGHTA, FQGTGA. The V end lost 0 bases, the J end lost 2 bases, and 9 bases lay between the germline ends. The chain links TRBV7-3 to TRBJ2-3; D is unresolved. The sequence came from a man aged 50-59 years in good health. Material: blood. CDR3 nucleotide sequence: TGTGCCAGCAGCTTAACAGGCAGTGCCACAGATACGCAGTATTTT. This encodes CASSLTGSATDTQYF.